This T cell receptor (beta chain) was sequenced for a study of T cell repertoires in cytomegalovirus infection. As for the study in general: A matching HLA type, together with CMV infection, was signaled by public TCR beta signatures.

MiXCR, applied by TCRdb to the reads, yields one record per CDR3 protein. The sample lists around 200,000 distinct CDR3 sequences, about a sixth occurring once. In germline, CDR1 is SGHDT, CDR2 YYEEEE. With 1 base removed from V and 1 base from J, the gap between germline ends came to 8 bases. CDR3 length: 14 residues. As for this clonotype: The antigen remains undetermined.

Notes on the study in general: Summed frequency of shared TCR beta families picked out CMV carriers who also had the relevant HLA. HLA-C-restricted CMV clonotypes gave the most frequent clonotype in two of eight donors.

The chain carries TRBV5-6 and TRBJ1-1; tentatively, D is TRBD1 (5 bases). This receptor was taken from a human donor in good health (CMV status not recorded). Some clones in this sample may be carry-over from other donors' samples. The specimen sequenced was CD8+ T cells from PBMCs. In DNA, the CDR3 is TGTGCCAGCAGCTTGAAAAGGGGGAACACTGAAGCTTTCTTT. It yields the protein CASSLKRGNTEAFF.